This TCR beta chain was recorded in a study of lymphopenia after photon versus proton radiotherapy (dated by TCRdb to 2018 to 2020). Notes on the research overall: Photon and proton radiation therapy were compared by the study for their immunological effects in patients with gastrointestinal tumors who developed high-grade lymphopenia. The 15 to 25 patients in the cohort had gastrointestinal tumors, were treated with either photon or proton therapy, and subsequently developed lymphopenia. The study was designed to characterize how the impact on the immune system differs between the two radiation modalities.

On this clone: Its antigen is still unknown. No base quality values were provided; no much bigger clone lies one nucleotide off.

The CDR3 contains 14 residues, cysteine and phenylalanine counted. Just CDR3 DNA is preserved here, 42 bases in frame from base 1. The V end loses 7 bases and the J end loses 0 bases, and a stretch of 10 bases separates them. CDR1 and CDR2, looked up from the germline V gene (reference sequence), are SGHNT and YYREEE. To prepare the library, the immunoSEQ multiplex PCR assay was applied. T cell repertoires were profiled by deep sequencing of rearranged TCR beta loci, alongside multiparametric flow cytometry. In its TCRdb copy, this immuneACCESS table keeps in-frame sequences only and misses some clones. Where compared with another copy, unresolved V genes explain less than half of these, and the others have no known cause. The sample records about 45,000 clones, 85% of which are singletons. The top ten clonotypes cover about 2% of the sample. Study-level results and caveats: Once the lymphocyte count had reached its nadir, the repertoires of photon-treated patients showed oligoclonal expansion, particularly of CD8+ Temra cells, and this expansion drove the decline in diversity. Across the cohort, a larger post-nadir drop in TCR diversity was inversely correlated with overall survival time among patients who died. Proton-treated patients stayed relatively stable during treatment, while photon-treated patients lost naive T cells and TCR diversity and gained effector/memory populations. The survival association was assessed only in patients who died, and the authors presented better survival with proton therapy as a possibility rather than a demonstrated result.

The receptor was isolated from a middle-aged man with gastric cancer. This sequence uses TRBV5-4 and TRBJ2-2; matching of 5 bases hints at TRBD1 as the D gene. Material: peripheral blood, obtained from a patient treated with photon-based radiotherapy. The DNA sequence is given as TGTGCCAGCTACGACAGATCGAACACCGGGGAGCTGTTTTTT. Its protein product is CASYDRSNTGELFF.